Listed below are T cell receptor beta chains from one sample, sequenced in a study of post-analysis software for immune sequencing data. TCRdb reprocessed the PCR reads via MiXCR and lists one record per CDR3 protein. This table has roughly 430,000 distinct CDR3 sequences, about 39% appearing once. Specimen: blood. These receptors were collected from a girl aged 2-10 years with multiple sclerosis. The CDR3 runs from the conserved cysteine through the conserved F or W. D genes are given only for firm matches. Size is omitted from some rows. Given values are once, few, many or a class for expanded clones.

v_call	clone_size	j_call	d_call	cdr3_aa	cdr3_nt
TRBV28	NA	TRBJ1-1	NA	CASSFVGLRRSTEAFF	TGTGCCAGCAGTTTTGTGGGGTTAAGGAGAAGCACTGAAGCTTTCTTT
TRBV6-6	NA	TRBJ1-2	NA	CASRRDSYGYTF	TGTGCCAGCAGACGGGACTCCTATGGCTACACCTTC
TRBV15	NA	TRBJ1-5	NA	CATSSQGTQHF	TGTGCCACCAGCAGTCAGGGGACCCAGCATTTT
TRBV29-1	NA	TRBJ2-7	NA	CGLVGGTYNEQYF	TGCGGTTTGGTTGGCGGCACGTACAATGAGCAGTACTTC
TRBV12-3/TRBV12-4	few	TRBJ2-1	TRBD2	CASHRGTSGGSYNEQFF	TGTGCCAGCCACCGGGGGACTAGCGGGGGCTCCTACAATGAGCAGTTCTTC
TRBV3-1	once	TRBJ2-1	TRBD2	CASSQDAGGPNEQFF	TGTGCCAGCAGCCAAGATGCGGGAGGGCCAAATGAGCAGTTCTTC
TRBV25-1	NA	TRBJ2-5	NA	CASSNAFGLGGLQETQYF	TGTGCCAGCAGTAATGCTTTCGGGTTGGGGGGTCTCCAGGAGACCCAGTACTTC
TRBV12-3/TRBV12-4	few	TRBJ2-7	NA	CASSFGRPIPGLASYEQYF	TGTGCCAGCAGTTTCGGTCGCCCAATCCCGGGACTCGCCTCCTACGAGCAGTACTTC
TRBV12-3/TRBV12-4	few	TRBJ1-6	NA	CASSFQERSPLHF	TGTGCCAGCAGTTTCCAAGAACGCTCACCCCTCCACTTT
TRBV18	NA	TRBJ2-7	NA	CASSPPTGVDEQYF	TGTGCCAGCTCACCACCAACGGGAGTCGATGAGCAGTACTTC
TRBV29-1	NA	TRBJ2-3	NA	CSTRTASTDTQYF	TGCAGCACCCGGACGGCTAGCACAGATACGCAGTATTTT
TRBV7-6	NA	TRBJ1-1	NA	CASSLERVLNTEAFF	TGTGCCAGCAGCTTAGAGAGGGTACTGAACACTGAAGCTTTCTTT
TRBV20-1	NA	TRBJ1-1	NA	CSAKVVGQTRGTEAFF	TGCAGTGCCAAGGTGGTTGGACAGACCAGGGGCACTGAAGCTTTCTTT
TRBV20-1	once	TRBJ2-3	NA	CSARESFSTDTQYF	TGCAGTGCTAGAGAGTCCTTTAGCACAGATACGCAGTATTTT
TRBV28	NA	TRBJ1-5	TRBD1	CASRTKDRGNQPQHF	TGTGCCAGCCGTACCAAGGACAGGGGCAATCAGCCCCAGCATTTT
TRBV28	few	TRBJ2-7	NA	CASSSFRRGWIEQYF	TGTGCCAGCAGTTCCTTTCGGAGGGGGTGGATCGAGCAGTACTTC
TRBV2	few	TRBJ1-4	TRBD1	CASSGLMMGQTEKLFF	TGTGCCAGCAGCGGACTAATGATGGGACAGACTGAAAAACTGTTTTTT
TRBV29-1	NA	TRBJ1-1	NA	CSVELGEAFF	TGCAGCGTTGAATTGGGTGAAGCTTTCTTT
TRBV28	few	TRBJ1-4	NA	CASRDRVTNEKLFF	TGTGCCAGCAGGGACAGAGTTACCAATGAAAAACTGTTTTTT
TRBV18	few	TRBJ1-1	TRBD1	CASSSLDRLMNTEAFF	TGTGCCAGCTCATCCTTGGACAGGCTGATGAACACTGAAGCTTTCTTT
TRBV14	NA	TRBJ1-5	NA	CASSQRWSQPQHF	TGTGCCAGCAGCCAAAGATGGAGTCAGCCCCAGCATTTT
TRBV28	NA	TRBJ2-5	NA	CASSLRQLKTQETQYF	TGTGCCAGCAGTTTGAGACAGCTTAAGACTCAAGAGACCCAGTACTTC
TRBV9	few	TRBJ2-7	TRBD2	CASSVVAGETYEQYF	TGTGCCAGCAGCGTCGTAGCGGGGGAGACCTACGAGCAGTACTTC
TRBV7-9	NA	TRBJ2-7	NA	CASSLGPAPYEQYF	TGTGCCAGCAGCTTAGGTCCAGCGCCGTACGAGCAGTACTTC
TRBV7-2	few	TRBJ1-2	NA	CASSLEGLNYGYTF	TGTGCCAGCAGCTTAGAAGGGCTTAACTATGGCTACACCTTC
TRBV28	NA	TRBJ2-7	NA	CASNPSHSSYEQYF	TGTGCCAGCAATCCGTCACACAGCTCCTACGAGCAGTACTTC
TRBV12-3/TRBV12-4	NA	TRBJ2-1	TRBD2	CASSLEGGISGSYNEQFF	TGTGCCAGCAGTTTAGAGGGAGGGATATCTGGGTCCTACAATGAGCAGTTCTTC
TRBV2	few	TRBJ1-5	NA	CASTEVGQGAGQPQHF	TGTGCCAGCACTGAAGTGGGGCAGGGTGCCGGTCAGCCCCAGCATTTT
TRBV20-1	NA	TRBJ2-5	TRBD1	CSARGTGTQETQYF	TGCAGTGCTAGAGGGACAGGCACCCAAGAGACCCAGTACTTC
TRBV7-9	NA	TRBJ2-1	NA	CASSLNRWGGTNNEQFF	TGTGCCAGCAGCCTTAATAGATGGGGAGGAACCAACAATGAGCAGTTCTTC
TRBV5-1	NA	TRBJ1-2	NA	CASSYFGSSPSDGYTF	TGCGCCAGCAGCTATTTCGGTTCTTCGCCATCGGATGGCTACACCTTC
TRBV6-5	NA	TRBJ2-7	NA	CASSYGAPYEQYF	TGTGCCAGCAGTTACGGGGCCCCCTACGAGCAGTACTTC
TRBV27	NA	TRBJ2-1	TRBD2	CAGSFGGGAYNEQFF	TGTGCCGGCAGTTTTGGCGGGGGGGCCTACAATGAGCAGTTCTTC
TRBV4-3	few	TRBJ1-5	TRBD1	CASSQEWGTGYTNQPQHF	TGCGCCAGCAGCCAAGAATGGGGGACAGGCTATACCAATCAGCCCCAGCATTTT
TRBV4-1	few	TRBJ1-2	NA	CASSQRITYYGYTF	TGCGCCAGCAGCCAACGGATAACCTACTATGGCTACACCTTC
TRBV9	NA	TRBJ2-7	NA	CASSGITGNEQYF	TGTGCCAGCAGCGGTATTACCGGCAATGAGCAGTACTTC
TRBV9	NA	TRBJ2-3	NA	CASSALRGPRDTQYF	TGTGCCAGCAGCGCGCTCCGGGGCCCACGGGATACGCAGTATTTT
TRBV7-9	NA	TRBJ1-1	TRBD1	CASSLPRGVRLENTEAFF	TGTGCCAGCAGCTTACCCAGGGGGGTTCGGTTAGAGAACACTGAAGCTTTCTTT